This T cell receptor (beta chain) was found in a study of a mutant IDH1 vaccine in newly diagnosed glioma. For the study at large: The treated population exhibited a male proportion of 62.5%, a female proportion of 37.5%, and a mean age of around 40 years.

Time point specified: baseline, week 1 (first vaccination visit). Treatment defined: pre-vaccination baseline after standard-of-care therapy. Libraries were prepared by immunoSEQ multiplex PCR; TCRdb keeps only in-frame clonotypes and omits some of them. The repertoire holds tens of thousands of clones, with about 91% as singletons. Germline V gene lookup returns CDR1 SGDLS and CDR2 YYNGEE. With 4 bases clipped from V and 5 bases from J, the junction kept 8 bases outside the gene matches. The CDR3 is made up of 15 amino acids. The sequence was obtained from a middle-aged man with glioma. The sample was PBMCs, taken from a glioma patient treated with radiotherapy, temozolomide or both. The V and J genes are TRBV9 and TRBJ2-1; 8 nucleotides match TRBD1. Here the CDR3 reads CASSPLDRVNNEQFF. The CDR3 DNA is TGTGCCAGCAGCCCTTTGGACAGGGTGAACAATGAGCAGTTCTTC.